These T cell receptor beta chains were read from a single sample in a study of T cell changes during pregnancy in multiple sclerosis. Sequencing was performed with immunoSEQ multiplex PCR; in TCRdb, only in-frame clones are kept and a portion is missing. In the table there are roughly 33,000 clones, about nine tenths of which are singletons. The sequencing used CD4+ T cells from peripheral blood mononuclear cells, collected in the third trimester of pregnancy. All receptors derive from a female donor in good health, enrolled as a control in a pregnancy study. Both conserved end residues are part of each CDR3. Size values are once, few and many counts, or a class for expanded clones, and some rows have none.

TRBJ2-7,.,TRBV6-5,CASRKSEGSYEQYF
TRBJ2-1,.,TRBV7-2,CASSSRTGEMQFF
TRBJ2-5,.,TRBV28,CASRTPSGSQETQYF
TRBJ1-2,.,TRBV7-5,CVRRRYGYTF
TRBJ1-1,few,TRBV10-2,CASRQQGPTEAFF
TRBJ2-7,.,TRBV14,CASSQVAGQGAYEQYF
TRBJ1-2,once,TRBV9,CASSVKQGNDYGYTF
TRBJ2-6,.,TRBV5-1,CASSAGQGNGANVLTF
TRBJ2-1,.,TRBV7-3,CASSSGLAVYNEQFF
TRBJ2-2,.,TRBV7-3,CASSPRTLQGAGELFF
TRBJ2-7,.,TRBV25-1,CASSDSSGYEQYF
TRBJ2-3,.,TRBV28,CASSLSPLAGATDTQYF
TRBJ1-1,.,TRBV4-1,CASSWTRTGSGMNTEAFF
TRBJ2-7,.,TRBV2,CASSGSGTFSLYEQYF
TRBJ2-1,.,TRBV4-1,CASSQEKKGADNEQFF